This TCR beta chain was identified in a study of T cells generated in artificial thymic organoids (dated by TCRdb to the late 2010s). Some background on the complete study: TCR alpha and beta CDR3 repertoires of in vitro artificial thymic organoid-derived CD8 single positive T cells were compared with thymic and peripheral blood naive CD8 T cells. The displayed repertoire sequencing data were described as being representative of three independent experiments.

A note on this clonotype: It lacks a known antigen. No base-level quality is on record; no much larger clone is a single base apart.

The research as a whole found: CD8 single positive T cells derived from organoids showed physiological TCR clonotype diversity comparable to the diversity seen in thymic and blood naive CD8 T cells. Organoid-derived T cells showed no skewing in Valpha or Vbeta usage, which argues against dominance of unconventional lineages or clonal expansions.

Separate semi-nested PCR amplifications were run for the TCRalpha and TCRbeta libraries, using Advantage 2 and reverse primers located in the TRAC or TRBC constant regions. The amount of total RNA going into first-strand cDNA synthesis ranged between about 3 and 500 ng. TCR cDNA libraries were generated by 5'-RACE using the SMARTer PCR cDNA Synthesis kit, with a poly-dT primer for first-strand synthesis. Semi-nested constant-region reverse primers carried 5-nucleotide sample-specific barcodes, and products were cleaned with the Zymo DNA Clean and Concentrator-5 kit. Pools of up to ten barcoded samples were ligated to Illumina adaptors and sequenced on an Illumina MiSeq as 2 x 150 bp paired-end reads. Regarding the original processing steps: Demultiplexed reads were aligned using BLAT against a custom library containing all human TRAV, TRAJ, TRBV, TRBD and TRBJ combinations from IMGT. The best BLAT hits were picked using pslCDnaFilter (-maxAligns=1, -ignoreIntrons), and custom Perl scripts were used to calculate clonotype frequencies. In-frame beta chains were kept once TCRdb had trimmed the public reads at Q25 with fastp and called clones with MiXCR. CDR3 protein sequences are deduplicated, and each keeps its most common genes and DNA. The V and J calls, along with clone size, are taken from TCRdb and not from the paper's own processing. This sample has some 5,100 distinct CDR3 sequences in its table, and 25% to 30% of those were observed once. The ten top clones hold 2.5% to 3% of the sample.

The germline V end is reduced by 5 bases and the J end by 9 bases; junction bases left unmatched: 11. Sequences LNHNV (CDR1) and YYDKDF (CDR2) are obtained from the germline V gene (reference sequence). The CDR3, cysteine through phenylalanine, is 14 amino acids long. Just CDR3 DNA is preserved here, 42 bases in frame from base 1. To build artificial thymic organoids, human HSPCs were aggregated with MS5 murine stromal cells transduced with human DLL1, and the aggregates were cultured at an air-liquid interface. The cells used to seed the organoids were FACS-purified CD34+CD3- hematopoietic stem and progenitor cells from which residual T cells had been depleted. The culture medium for the organoids was serum-free RB27, which consists of RPMI 1640 supplemented with B27, FLT3L, IL-7 and ascorbic acid. Prior to RNA extraction, CD3+TCRalphabeta+CD8 single positive T cells from organoids and thymus were isolated by FACS sorting. For each sample, the RNeasy Micro kit was used to purify total RNA from approximately 40,000 to 200,000 sorted cells, and RNA quality was checked on an Agilent RNA 6000 Nano chip.

The V gene is TRBV15 and the J gene is TRBJ2-5; 8 of the junction bases match TRBD1. The TCR sequence derives from a human donor who gave cord blood stem cells for thymic organoid culture, a cardiac surgery patient who gave postnatal thymus, or a blood donor (not recorded which). Input material: naive CD8+ T cells grown in artificial thymic organoids from cord blood stem and progenitor cells. Explained via the paper, the cell subset or site label denotes: CD3+TCRalphabeta+CD8SP T cells; for blood, CD45RO-CCR7+ naive CD8+ T cells. The nucleotides are TGTGCCACCAGCTCGTACGGGACAGGCCCCCCCCAGTACTTC. Its product reads: CATSSYGTGPPQYF. Full variable domain (CDR3 extended with the reference TRBV15 and TRBJ2-5 proteins): DAMVIQNPRYQVTQFGKPVTLSCSQTLNHNVMYWYQQKSSQAPKLLFHYYDKDFNNEADTPDNFQSRRPNTSFCFLDIRSPGLGDTAMYLCATSSYGTGPPQYFGPGTRLLVL.